This TCR beta chain was documented in a study of tumor-infiltrating lymphocytes in primary liver carcinoma. The overall study: Primary liver carcinomas in the patients were surgically resected. General study results and limits: Tumors carried a top-250-clone fraction significantly exceeding that of blood (p = 0.039). Unsorted bulk sampling ruled out any CD4+ versus CD8+ repertoire comparison.

The authors made TCR beta cDNA from roughly 480 ng total RNA with a constant-region primer. Three rounds of nested multiplex PCR with slightly modified ARM-PCR produced TCR beta libraries. TCRdb redid the calling of the multiplex PCR reads with MiXCR, one entry per CDR3 protein. Here the sample spans 150,000 to 200,000 distinct CDR3 sequences, 60% being singletons. Unsorted whole blood yielded blood RNA, and germline DNA was extracted as well. In this sample, this clonotype turned up a few times. The antigen remains undetermined. The TCR originated in a man aged 35-49 years with primary liver carcinoma and hepatitis B virus infection. What was sequenced was peripheral blood.

CDR3 amino acids: CASSQVYRGDYEQYF. CDR3 bases: TGTGCCAGCAGCCAAGTTTACAGGGGGGATTACGAGCAGTACTTC. The chain combines TRBV4-2 with TRBJ2-7, with 8 bases identical to TRBD1. The CDR3 runs to 15 residues. Trimming took 1 base from V and 4 from J; bases not matched to a gene: 6. Germline V gives CDR1 LGHNA, CDR2 YNFKEQ.